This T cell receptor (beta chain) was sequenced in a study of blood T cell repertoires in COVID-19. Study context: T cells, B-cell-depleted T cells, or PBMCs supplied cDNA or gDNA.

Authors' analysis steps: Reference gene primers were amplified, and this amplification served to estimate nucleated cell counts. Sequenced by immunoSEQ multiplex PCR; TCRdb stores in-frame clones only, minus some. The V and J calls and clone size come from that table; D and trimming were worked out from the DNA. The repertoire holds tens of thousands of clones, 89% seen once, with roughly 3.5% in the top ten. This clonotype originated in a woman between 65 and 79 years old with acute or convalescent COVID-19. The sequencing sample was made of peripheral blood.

The CDR3 sequence is CASSERHRGEDGYTF. DNA for the CDR3: TGTGCCAGCAGTGAAAGGCACAGGGGGGAAGATGGCTACACCTTC. The chain combines TRBV6-1 with TRBJ1-2, with 8 bases that match TRBD1. Germline values: CDR1 MNHNS, CDR2 SASEGT. The CDR3 is made up of 15 amino acids. V lost 2 bases and J lost 6; bases outside the gene matches: 8.